The next 14 T cell receptor beta chains were all read from a single sample in a study of T cell responses to AZD1222 COVID-19 vaccine. Method: immunoSEQ multiplex PCR; TCRdb's copy keeps in-frame clones and lacks some. The sample has roughly 53,000 clones; roughly 85% are singletons. Sequencing used peripheral blood, obtained on day 0 of MenACWY control vaccination. The receptor source for this set is an adult in good health.

This clone was seen only once. The chain employs TRBV30 and TRBJ1-5, with a possible D match to TRBD1 (6 bases). This CDR3 has 14 amino acids. Germline V gene data show CDR1 as GTSNPN and CDR2 as SVGIG (reference sequence). With 2 bases removed from V and 6 bases from J, the gap between germline ends came to 14 bases. The CDR3 DNA is TGTGCCTGGAGTAACACAGGGATTCCTCAGCCCCAGCATTTT. It encodes CAWSNTGIPQPQHF.

V is TRBV24-1 and J is TRBJ1-1; a possible D gene is TRBD1 (5 bases). CDR1 is KGHDR, CDR2 SFDVKD, per germline. CDR3 length: 13 amino acids. Trimming left V 1 base short and J 6 bases short, with 8 bases between. CDR3 amino acids: CATSDFPGAEAFF. CDR3 sequence (DNA): TGTGCCACCAGTGATTTCCCGGGGGCTGAAGCTTTCTTT.

The chain combines TRBV4-1 with TRBJ2-5; 7 nucleotides match TRBD1. Germline CDR1 and CDR2: MGHRA and YSYEKL. The CDR3 is made up of 15 amino acids. V gave up 3 bases and J gave up 0 bases; unmatched junction bases: 4. CDR3 sequence: CASSQSGQYQETQYF. The DNA for the CDR3 is TGCGCCAGCAGCCAGTCGGGACAGTACCAAGAGACCCAGTACTTC.

The V call is TRBV12-3 or TRBV12-4, the J call TRBJ2-1; 7 bases map to TRBD1. Trimming cost V 8 bases and J 15 bases; bases outside gene matches: 13. This CDR3 contains 12 residues. The CDR3 DNA reads as TGTGCCAGCCGCATCCAAGTCAGGGGGACGTTCTTC. This codes for CASRIQVRGTFF.

This chain joins TRBV15 and TRBJ2-5; 7 bases are shared with TRBD2. V lost 1 base, J lost 5 bases, and 7 bases stayed unmatched. This CDR3 comprises 15 residues. Germline V gives CDR1 LNHNV, CDR2 YYDKDF (reference sequence). Written as DNA, the CDR3 is TGTGCCACCAGCAGAGTGGGGGAGGGGAGGGAGACCCAGTACTTC. It yields the protein CATSRVGEGRETQYF.

V is TRBV23-1 and J is TRBJ1-4; no clear D gene. TRBV23-1 is an ORF; its function is uncertain. The ends were cut back, 6 bases at V and 6 bases at J, with 8 bases in the middle. The CDR3 covers 12 residues. The CDR3 DNA sequence: TGCGCCAGCAGGAACCCTGATGAAAAACTGTTTTTT. Encoded protein: CASRNPDEKLFF.

The rearrangement links TRBV28 to TRBJ2-1; D not resolved. Trimming removed 8 bases from V and 4 bases from J, with 6 bases in between. This CDR3 has 11 residues. Germline CDR1 and CDR2: MDHEN and SYDVKM. DNA of the CDR3: TGTGCCAGCGGACCGTACAATGAGCAGTTCTTC. This encodes CASGPYNEQFF. Complete variable domain (other parts from reference TRBV28 and TRBJ2-1): DVKVTQSSRYLVKRTGEKVFLECVQDMDHENMFWYRQDPGLGLRLIYFSYDVKMKEKGDIPEGYSVSREKKERFSLILESASTNQTSMYLCASGPYNEQFFGPGTRLTVL.

This clone showed up just once. The chain uses TRBV28 and TRBJ1-3; TRBD1 matches at 7 bases. This CDR3 comprises 17 residues. After removal of 2 bases from V and 0 bases from J, the junction contained 7 bases not matched to a gene. The germline CDR1 and CDR2 sequences are MDHEN and SYDVKM. CDR3 DNA: TGTGCCAGCAGTTTAGCCCCGACAGGGCCCTCTGGAAACACCATATATTTT. It yields the protein CASSLAPTGPSGNTIYF.

This chain links TRBV7-2 with TRBJ1-1; 8 nucleotides align to TRBD1. Trimming cost V 5 bases and J 2 bases; bases outside gene matches: 4. Germline CDR1 reads SGHTA; CDR2 reads FQGNSA. The CDR3 has 14 residues. The chain's CDR3 is CASSQQGVNTEAFF. CDR3 bases: TGTGCCAGCAGCCAACAGGGGGTCAACACTGAAGCTTTCTTT.

The J gene is TRBJ2-6, the V gene TRBV6-5; D not certain. V was clipped by 2 bases and J by 0 bases, with 5 bases between them. CDR3 length equals 15 residues. CDR1 and CDR2 from the germline V gene are MNHEY and SVGAGI. The CDR3 DNA sequence: TGTGCCAGCAGTTACAAGATCTCTGGGGCCAACGTCCTGACTTTC. Protein: CASSYKISGANVLTF.

The J gene is TRBJ2-6, the V gene TRBV5-4; no clear D gene. The V and J ends lost 0 bases and 3 bases respectively, with 10 bases between them. The CDR3 is made up of 16 amino acids. The V gene's germline CDR1 is SGHNT and CDR2 YYREEE (reference sequence). CDR3 DNA: TGTGCCAGCAGCTTGGGTGGGCGGCGTGGGGCCAACGTCCTGACTTTC. Protein product: CASSLGGRRGANVLTF. The variable domain in full, completed from reference TRBV5-4 and TRBJ2-6, reads ETGVTQSPTHLIKTRGQQVTLRCSSQSGHNTVSWYQQALGQGPQFIFQYYREEENGRGNFPPRFSGLQFPNYSSELNVNALELDDSALYLCASSLGGRRGANVLTFGAGSRLTVL.

The genes are TRBV5-6 and TRBJ2-3, with 8 bases lining up with TRBD2. Looked up from germline, CDR1 is SGHDT and CDR2 is YYEEEE. The CDR3 length is 14 residues. V dropped 0 bases and J dropped 6; count of bases not matched to a gene: 3. The CDR3 DNA follows: TGTGCCAGCAGCTTGGGCGGGAGGTTCGATACGCAGTATTTT. Translating gives CASSLGGRFDTQYF. Looking up the rest from reference TRBV5-6 and TRBJ2-3 gives the full variable domain: DAGVTQSPTHLIKTRGQQVTLRCSPKSGHDTVSWYQQALGQGPQFIFQYYEEEERQRGNFPDRFSGHQFPNYSSELNVNALLLGDSALYLCASSLGGRFDTQYFGPGTRLTVL.

The rearrangement uses TRBV24-1 and TRBJ1-4, with TRBD1 as a possible D gene (5 bases). Trimming took 4 bases from V and 4 from J, leaving 9 bases between them. This CDR3 contains 14 residues. In germline, CDR1 is KGHDR, CDR2 SFDVKD. CDR3 region: CATSDPGHNEKLFF. CDR3 nucleotides: TGTGCCACCAGTGACCCGGGGCATAATGAAAAACTGTTTTTT.

The V and J genes are TRBV4-2 and TRBJ2-1, with TRBD1 matching 10 bases. CDR3 size: 15 residues. Per the germline V gene, CDR1 is LGHNA and CDR2 is YNFKEQ. The junction had 1 base not matched to a gene; V was cut back by 1 base and J by 4 bases. The CDR3 DNA reads as TGTGCCAGCAGCCAAGGACAGGGGGCTTACAATGAGCAGTTCTTC. Translated: CASSQGQGAYNEQFF.